This T cell receptor (beta chain) was captured by sequencing in a study of shared clonotypes between healthy human individuals. Study results and limitations: In a few donors, around 5% of naive CD4 clonotypes appeared in common.

The repertoire was sequenced with immunoSEQ multiplex PCR; TCRdb's copy has only in-frame clones and lacks some. In the table there are more than 1,200,000 clones, 97% to 99% of which are singletons. About this clone: Its specificity is unknown.

Trimming took 5 bases from V and 2 from J, leaving 17 bases between them. Germline V gene sequence: CDR1 SGHTA, CDR2 FQGTGA. The CDR3 covers 16 residues. Sequenced material: naive CD4+ T cells sorted from blood. Subset: CD45RA+ positively selected. The receptor's source is a man under 40 in good health. The chain joins TRBV7-3 to TRBJ2-3; D is ambiguous. CDR3: CASSLQGRQNTDTQYF. In DNA form, the CDR3 reads TGTGCCAGCAGCCTCCAAGGGCGGCAAAACACAGATACGCAGTATTTT. Drawing the rest from reference TRBV7-3 and TRBJ2-3, the complete variable domain is GAGVSQTPSNKVTEKGKYVELRCDPISGHTALYWYRQSLGQGPEFLIYFQGTGAADDSGLPNDRFFAVRPEGSVSTLKIQRTERGDSAVYLCASSLQGRQNTDTQYFGPGTRLTVL.